The next 31 T cell receptor beta chains were all read from a single sample in a study of blood T cell repertoires in COVID-19. Libraries were prepared by immunoSEQ multiplex PCR; TCRdb keeps only in-frame clonotypes and omits some of them. The sample includes 150,000 to 190,000 clones, 80% of them seen just once. The sequencing sample was made of peripheral blood. These receptors originate from a man aged 55 to 70 with acute or convalescent COVID-19.

V is TRBV5-4 and J is TRBJ2-6; 8 nucleotides line up with TRBD1. The CDR3 has 17 residues. Germline V gene sequence: CDR1 SGHNT, CDR2 YYREEE (reference sequence). Trimming cost V 1 base and J 2 bases; bases outside gene matches: 5. CDR3 residues: CASSLPRQGTGANVLTF. CDR3 nucleotide sequence: TGTGCCAGCAGCTTGCCTAGACAGGGGACTGGGGCCAACGTCCTGACTTTC.

This chain connects TRBV9 to TRBJ2-3; 10 nucleotides line up with TRBD2. From germline, CDR1 is SGDLS and CDR2 YYNGEE. This CDR3 contains 17 residues. Unmatched junction bases numbered 7, after V lost 0 bases and J lost 3 bases. The CDR3 spells CASSVGVSGGPTDTQYF. CDR3 nucleotide sequence: TGTGCCAGCAGCGTAGGGGTTAGCGGGGGGCCGACAGATACGCAGTATTTT.

The chain employs TRBV6-5 and TRBJ1-3; 8 bases map to TRBD1. Losses at the gene ends were 7 bases for V and 2 bases for J; bases not matched to a gene: 4. Germline V lookup: CDR1 MNHEY, CDR2 SVGAGI. The CDR3 runs to 14 residues. CDR3 sequence reads: CASTGGETGNTIYF. DNA for the CDR3: TGTGCCAGCACAGGGGGCGAAACTGGAAACACCATATATTTT.

This clone was seen once. This rearrangement joins TRBV19 to TRBJ2-7; TRBD2 aligns across 10 bases. V was pared by 4 bases and J by 4 bases, with 7 bases of the junction left unmatched. From germline, CDR1 is LNHDA and CDR2 SQIVND (reference sequence). This CDR3 has 15 amino acids. CDR3 sequence: CASSRQLAGLYEQYF. The CDR3 coding sequence is TGTGCCAGTAGTAGGCAACTAGCGGGATTGTACGAGCAGTACTTC.

The rearrangement links TRBV5-4 to TRBJ2-7, with 10 bases fitting TRBD2. The trim removed 4 bases at V and 0 bases at J, leaving 4 bases unmatched. The CDR3 runs to 15 residues. Germline assignment: CDR1 SGHNT and CDR2 YYREEE (reference sequence). The DNA for the CDR3 is TGTGCCAGCAGCGTAGCGGGGGGACGCTCCTACGAGCAGTACTTC. Its translation: CASSVAGGRSYEQYF.

The chain carries TRBV10-3 and TRBJ1-2, with 8 bases identical to TRBD1. Losses at the gene ends were 4 bases for V and 4 bases for J; bases not matched to a gene: 11. Germline V CDR1 and CDR2: ENHRY, SYGVKD. This CDR3 contains 16 residues. CDR3 region: CAISADRAGDGYGYTF. CDR3 coding DNA: TGTGCCATCAGTGCGGACAGGGCCGGGGATGGCTATGGCTACACCTTC.

This chain links TRBV10-3 with TRBJ2-7; D may be TRBD1 (5 bases). Trimming stripped 2 bases from V and 11 bases from J, with 13 bases between. CDR1 is ENHRY, CDR2 SYGVKD, per germline. CDR3 length equals 12 residues. The CDR3 DNA sequence: TGTGCCATCAGTGAGCCCGGCCAGGGTGAGTACTTC. This translates into CAISEPGQGEYF.

The CDR3 DNA follows: TGTGCCAGCAGCCGCGACAGGGTTAACTATGGCTACACCTTC. It translates to CASSRDRVNYGYTF. The rearrangement uses TRBV5-5 and TRBJ1-2; TRBD1 matches 7 bases. V was clipped by 4 bases and J by 1 base; unmatched bases: 4. Germline V gene data show CDR1 as SGHKS and CDR2 as YYEKEE (reference sequence). The CDR3 extends over 14 amino acids. The full variable domain, its missing parts supplied by reference TRBV5-5 and TRBJ1-2, is DAGVTQSPTHLIKTRGQQVTLRCSPISGHKSVSWYQQVLGQGPQFIFQYYEKEERGRGNFPDRFSARQFPNYSSELNVNALLLGDSALYLCASSRDRVNYGYTFGSGTRLTVV.

This clone was counted a single time. The chain employs TRBV7-2 and TRBJ1-6; TRBD1 matches at 7 bases. Looked up from germline, CDR1 is SGHTA and CDR2 is FQGNSA. The V segment lost 0 bases and the J segment 9 bases; nucleotides outside the gene matches: 11. This CDR3 spans 17 amino acids. CDR3 loop: CASSLAARQGTVSPLHF. The CDR3 coding sequence is TGTGCCAGCAGCTTAGCCGCAAGACAGGGTACTGTTTCACCCCTCCACTTT.

This clone was recorded only once. Other DNA sequences in this sample translate to the same CDR3. The chain recombines TRBV9 with TRBJ2-1; 12 bases are a match to TRBD2. This CDR3 contains 15 residues. CDR1 is SGDLS, CDR2 YYNGEE, per germline. Trimming at V came to 3 bases and at J to 4 bases, leaving 2 bases not matched to a gene. The CDR3: CASSETSGRYNEQFF. The CDR3 DNA follows: TGTGCCAGCAGCGAAACTAGCGGGAGGTACAATGAGCAGTTCTTC.

This clone was detected only a few times. The chain employs TRBV19 and TRBJ2-7; perhaps TRBD1 as D (5 bases). Trimming stripped 5 bases from V and 7 bases from J, with 27 bases between. CDR3 length: 17 residues. Germline CDR1 LNHDA, CDR2 SQIVND (reference sequence). Here the CDR3 DNA reads TGTGCCAGTAGTCGAAATCTGGACAAGGCCCAGAGGTGGGAGCAGTACTTC. Residues: CASSRNLDKAQRWEQYF.

The chain uses TRBV9 and TRBJ2-7, with D perhaps matching TRBD2 (6 bases). The V gene's germline CDR1 is SGDLS and CDR2 YYNGEE. V lost 4 bases and J 3 bases, leaving 8 bases between the germline ends. CDR3 length: 12 amino acids. In nucleotides, the CDR3 is TGTGCCAGCAGCCGGCGGGACTACGAGCAGTACTTC. This gives the protein CASSRRDYEQYF.

This sequence joins TRBV19 and TRBJ2-7; D is undetermined. With 1 base removed from V and 0 bases from J, the gap between germline ends came to 4 bases. The CDR3 contains 13 residues. Germline CDR1 is LNHDA and CDR2 is SQIVND (reference sequence). The DNA of the CDR3 is TGTGCCAGTAGTATAGGCAGCTCCTACGAGCAGTACTTC. The encoded protein is CASSIGSSYEQYF.

The J gene is TRBJ2-5, the V gene TRBV28; TRBD2 matches at 7 bases. The CDR3 totals 13 residues. CDR1 is MDHEN and CDR2 is SYDVKM in the germline V gene. The junction had 3 bases not matched to a gene; V was cut back by 7 bases and J by 1 base. The CDR3 DNA reads as TGTGCCAGCACGGGGACTACCCAAGAGACCCAGTACTTC. The encoded protein is CASTGTTQETQYF.

The chain carries TRBV19 and TRBJ1-1; D perhaps matches TRBD1 (6 bases). Trimming pared 5 bases from V and 3 bases from J, leaving 13 bases between. The CDR3 runs to 14 residues. Germline loops: CDR1 LNHDA, CDR2 SQIVND (reference sequence). The CDR3 loop is CASSHGQLDTEAFF. The CDR3 region has the DNA TGTGCCAGTAGTCATGGACAGTTGGACACTGAAGCTTTCTTT.

This clone came up once. The chain combines TRBV12-5 with TRBJ2-2; no reliable D call. Deletions cut 3 bases from V and 3 bases from J, with 11 bases between. The CDR3 spans 15 residues. The V gene's germline CDR1 is LGHNT and CDR2 FRNRAP. As DNA, the CDR3 is TGTGCTAGTGGTTTAGCGCTACCATACACCGGGGAGCTGTTTTTT. Translated: CASGLALPYTGELFF. The full variable domain, rest sourced from reference TRBV12-5 and TRBJ2-2, is DARVTQTPRHKVTEMGQEVTMRCQPILGHNTVFWYRQTMMQGLELLAYFRNRAPLDDSGMPKDRFSAEMPDATLATLKIQPSEPRDSAVYFCASGLALPYTGELFFGEGSRLTVL.

V usage is TRBV4-2 and J usage is TRBJ2-3, with TRBD2 as a possible D gene (6 bases). Trimming removed 0 bases from V and 1 base from J, with 8 bases in between. CDR1 and CDR2 from the germline V gene are LGHNA and YNFKEQ. The CDR3 is 15 amino acids. The CDR3, as DNA: TGTGCCAGCAGCCAAGAGAGACTAGGCACAGATACGCAGTATTTT. This sequence encodes CASSQERLGTDTQYF.

The V gene is TRBV5-1, the J gene TRBJ2-7; 7 bases agree with TRBD1. With 4 bases clipped from V and 7 bases from J, the junction kept 11 bases outside the gene matches. Germline lookup yields CDR1 SGHRS and CDR2 YFSETQ. The CDR3 length is 14 residues. CDR3 residues: CASSKTGTAREQYF. CDR3 in DNA: TGCGCCAGCAGCAAGACCGGGACAGCGAGGGAGCAGTACTTC.

V gene TRBV18 combines with J gene TRBJ2-3, with D maybe TRBD1 (7 bases). Germline assignment: CDR1 KGHSH and CDR2 LQKENI. The CDR3 has 14 residues. Trimming stripped 2 bases from V and 6 bases from J, with 12 bases between. The CDR3: CASSPGGGRDTQYF. The DNA for the CDR3 is TGTGCCAGCTCACCAGGAGGGGGCAGGGATACGCAGTATTTT.

The chain carries TRBV5-5 and TRBJ2-5; TRBD2 aligns across 8 bases. The junction had 2 bases not matched to a gene; V was cut back by 0 bases and J by 4 bases. Per germline, CDR1 SGHKS and CDR2 YYEKEE (reference sequence). CDR3 size: 14 residues. CDR3 sequence reads: CASSLGTSRETQYF. For the CDR3, the DNA is TGTGCCAGCAGCTTGGGGACTAGCCGAGAGACCCAGTACTTC.

This chain links TRBV6-5 with TRBJ2-2, with a tentative D call TRBD2 (6 bases). Germline V gene lookup returns CDR1 MNHEY and CDR2 SVGAGI. V lost 7 bases to trimming and J lost 5 bases, with 11 bases between them. This CDR3 contains 13 residues. This CDR3 reads CASTYGGTGELFF. DNA of the CDR3: TGTGCCAGCACCTATGGGGGGACCGGGGAGCTGTTTTTT.

The chain combines TRBV15 with TRBJ1-2; D ambiguous. The CDR3 totals 15 residues. Trimming shortened V by 0 bases and J by 8 bases, and 16 bases separated the two germline ends. Germline V gene lookup returns CDR1 LNHNV and CDR2 YYDKDF (reference sequence). CDR3 DNA sequence: TGTGCCACCAGCAGAGATGGATGGCGGCGGTCGGGCTACACCTTC. Encoded protein: CATSRDGWRRSGYTF. The full variable domain, completed using reference TRBV15 and TRBJ1-2, is DAMVIQNPRYQVTQFGKPVTLSCSQTLNHNVMYWYQQKSSQAPKLLFHYYDKDFNNEADTPDNFQSRRPNTSFCFLDIRSPGLGDTAMYLCATSRDGWRRSGYTFGSGTRLTVV.

As DNA, the CDR3 is TGTGCCAGCAGCCGAGGGAGGAGTCAGCCCCAGCATTTT. Its translation: CASSRGRSQPQHF. V is TRBV7-8 and J is TRBJ1-5; D ambiguous. CDR3 length: 13 amino acids. The germline V gene has CDR1 SGHVS and CDR2 FQNEAQ. V gave up 5 bases and J gave up 6 bases, with 11 bases separating them.

The chain has TRBV6-4 and TRBJ2-2, with TRBD1 matching 7 bases. Germline CDR1 MRHNA, CDR2 SNTAGT. The CDR3 totals 13 residues. With 5 bases clipped from V and 7 bases from J, the junction kept 4 bases outside the gene matches. CDR3 residues: CASSQTGIGELFF. In DNA, the CDR3 is TGTGCCAGCAGTCAGACAGGGATCGGGGAGCTGTTTTTT.

The rearrangement uses TRBV7-2 and TRBJ2-3; D is ambiguous. The CDR3 contains 12 residues. CDR1 and CDR2 (germline): SGHTA, FQGNSA. Trimming removed 6 bases from V and 7 bases from J, with 11 bases in between. CDR3 DNA: TGTGCCAGCAGGCAAACTACCAATACGCAGTATTTT. It translates to CASRQTTNTQYF.

The chain uses TRBV19 and TRBJ2-1, with 10 bases fitting TRBD1. The CDR3 contains 15 residues. Germline values: CDR1 LNHDA, CDR2 SQIVND (reference sequence). After removal of 6 bases from V and 5 bases from J, the junction contained 7 bases not matched to a gene. The CDR3, as DNA: TGTGCCAGTAGCGTGGACAGGGGGAAAAACAATGAGCAGTTCTTC. Protein: CASSVDRGKNNEQFF.

This sequence joins TRBV19 and TRBJ1-5; TRBD1 matches 7 bases. Germline lookup yields CDR1 LNHDA and CDR2 SQIVND (reference sequence). This CDR3 has 16 residues. J gave up 2 bases and V 0 bases, and 4 bases lay outside the gene matches. This CDR3 is CASSIEAGTGNQPQHF. CDR3 in DNA: TGTGCCAGTAGTATAGAGGCCGGGACAGGCAATCAGCCCCAGCATTTT.

The V call is TRBV6-5, the J call TRBJ2-3; TRBD1 agrees at 10 bases. The V and J ends lost 4 bases and 3 bases, in that order; junction bases with no gene match: 7. This CDR3 has 16 residues. The germline CDR1 and CDR2 sequences are MNHEY and SVGAGI. The CDR3 DNA sequence: TGTGCCAGCAGTTTTGGGGACAGGGGAATAACAGATACGCAGTATTTT. The encoded protein is CASSFGDRGITDTQYF.

This clone was found once. J is TRBJ2-6 and V is TRBV5-1; 7 bases are shared with TRBD1. This CDR3 region has 15 residues. After removal of 1 base from V and 2 bases from J, the junction contained 0 bases not matched to a gene. CDR1 and CDR2 (germline): SGHRS, YFSETQ. In DNA, the CDR3 is TGCGCCAGCAGCTTGACAGGGGCTGGGGCCAACGTCCTGACTTTC. It translates to CASSLTGAGANVLTF.

V and J are TRBV20-1 and TRBJ2-5, with D maybe TRBD1 (5 bases). The CDR3 covers 14 residues. The germline V and J ends were trimmed by 3 bases and 4 bases, with 15 bases remaining between them. Germline V lookup: CDR1 DFQATT, CDR2 SNEGSKA (reference sequence). The CDR3 nucleotides read TGCAGTGCTAGTGGGGCCTCCGTGGCAGAGACCCAGTACTTC. It codes for CSASGASVAETQYF.

This chain uses TRBV5-8 with TRBJ2-3, with 9 bases fitting TRBD2. Trimming took 4 bases from V and 6 from J; bases not matched to a gene: 9. The CDR3 covers 15 residues. Germline CDR1 is SGHTS and CDR2 is YDEGEE. The CDR3 nucleotides are TGTGCCAGCAGCAAATCTAGCGGGATAGTTGATACGCAGTATTTT. It codes for CASSKSSGIVDTQYF.